This TCR beta chain was observed in a study of blood T cell repertoires in COVID-19. Turning to the study itself: Samples taken during acute and convalescent COVID-19 were collected in the United States, Italy and Spain. The analysed material was cDNA or gDNA that came from T cells, B-cell-depleted T cells, or PBMCs.

Under the authors' procedure: It was from reference gene primer amplification that nucleated cell counts were estimated. Assay: immunoSEQ multiplex PCR; the TCRdb copy retains only in-frame clones and omits some. V, J and clone size were drawn from that table, and D and trimming were deduced from the DNA. The sample lists tens of thousands of clones; around 90% were seen once. The CDR3 spans 15 residues. From germline, CDR1 is SGHDT and CDR2 YYEEEE. The V gene end was trimmed by 3 bases and the J gene end by 8 bases; junction bases not matched to a gene: 10. This rearrangement joins TRBV5-6 to TRBJ1-4; 7 bases align to TRBD1. The sample taken for sequencing was peripheral blood. The receptor comes from a human donor in a cohort sampled during active COVID-19. The CDR3 nucleotides read TGTGCCAGCAGCTCTCACAGGGGCCCTCCCGAAAAACTGTTTTTT. Its translation is CASSSHRGPPEKLFF.